This TCR beta chain was observed in a study of blood T cell repertoires in COVID-19. Background on the study: Specimens from acute and convalescent COVID-19 originated in the United States, Italy and Spain. Sample material is recorded as cDNA or gDNA derived from T cells, B-cell-depleted T cells, or PBMCs.

In the authors' workflow: Estimated nucleated cell counts came from reference gene primer amplification. Profiled with immunoSEQ multiplex PCR; TCRdb holds only in-frame clones, not every one. The V and J calls and clone size are taken from that table; D and trimming were inferred from the DNA. This sample has 85,000 to 130,000 clones; roughly four fifths occur once, and the top ten carry about 5%. The CDR3 runs to 12 residues. The germline gives CDR1 KGHSH, CDR2 LQKENI. Trimming left V 4 bases short and J 4 bases short, with 6 bases between. V and J are TRBV18 and TRBJ2-3, with D perhaps matching TRBD2 (5 bases). Sequencing was performed on peripheral blood. This sequence originates from a man aged 60 to 69 with acute or convalescent COVID-19. The CDR3: CASSQGADTQYF. In DNA form, the CDR3 reads TGTGCCAGCTCACAGGGAGCAGATACGCAGTATTTT.